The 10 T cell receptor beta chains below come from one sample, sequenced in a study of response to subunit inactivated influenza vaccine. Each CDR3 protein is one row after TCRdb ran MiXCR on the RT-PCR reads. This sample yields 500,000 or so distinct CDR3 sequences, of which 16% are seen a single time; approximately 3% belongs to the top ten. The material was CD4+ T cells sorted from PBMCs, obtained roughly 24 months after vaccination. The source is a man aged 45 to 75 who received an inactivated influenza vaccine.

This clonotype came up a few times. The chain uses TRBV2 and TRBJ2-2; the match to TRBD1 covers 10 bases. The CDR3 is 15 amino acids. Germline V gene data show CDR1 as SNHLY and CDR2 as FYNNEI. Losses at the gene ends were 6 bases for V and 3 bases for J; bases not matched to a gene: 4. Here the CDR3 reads CASRVDRGYTGELFF. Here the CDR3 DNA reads TGTGCCAGCAGAGTGGACAGGGGGTACACCGGGGAGCTGTTTTTT.

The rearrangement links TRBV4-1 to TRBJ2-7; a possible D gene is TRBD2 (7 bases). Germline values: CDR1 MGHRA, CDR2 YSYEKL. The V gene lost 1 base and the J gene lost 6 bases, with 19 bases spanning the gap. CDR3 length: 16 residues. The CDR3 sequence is CASSQAAGADWSEQYF. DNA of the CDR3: TGCGCCAGCAGCCAAGCCGCGGGGGCCGACTGGTCCGAGCAGTACTTC.

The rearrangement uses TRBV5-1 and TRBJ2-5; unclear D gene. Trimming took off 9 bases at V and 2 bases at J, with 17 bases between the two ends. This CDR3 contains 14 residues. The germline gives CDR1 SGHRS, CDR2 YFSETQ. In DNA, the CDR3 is TGCGCCACCTCACCGACGGCCTATCAAGAGACCCAGTACTTC. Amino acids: CATSPTAYQETQYF.

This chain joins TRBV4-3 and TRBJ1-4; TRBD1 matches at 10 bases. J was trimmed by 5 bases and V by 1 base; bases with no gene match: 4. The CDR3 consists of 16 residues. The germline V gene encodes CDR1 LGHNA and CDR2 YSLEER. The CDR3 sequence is CASSQVPGQGNEKLFF. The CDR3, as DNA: TGCGCCAGCAGCCAAGTACCGGGACAGGGGAATGAAAAACTGTTTTTT.

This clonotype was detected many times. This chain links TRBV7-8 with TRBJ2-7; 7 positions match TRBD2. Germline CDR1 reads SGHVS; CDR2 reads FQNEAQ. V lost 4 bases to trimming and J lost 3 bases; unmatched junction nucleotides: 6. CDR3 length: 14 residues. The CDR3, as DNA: TGTGCCAGCAGCTCCCGCGGACTAGACTACGAGCAGTACTTC. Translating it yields CASSSRGLDYEQYF.

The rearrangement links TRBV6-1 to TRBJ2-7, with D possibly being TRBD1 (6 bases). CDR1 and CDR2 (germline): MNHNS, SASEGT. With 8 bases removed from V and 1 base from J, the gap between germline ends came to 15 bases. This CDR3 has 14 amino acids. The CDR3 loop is CASGQYPGSYEQYF. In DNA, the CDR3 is TGTGCCAGCGGACAGTACCCGGGTTCCTACGAGCAGTACTTC.

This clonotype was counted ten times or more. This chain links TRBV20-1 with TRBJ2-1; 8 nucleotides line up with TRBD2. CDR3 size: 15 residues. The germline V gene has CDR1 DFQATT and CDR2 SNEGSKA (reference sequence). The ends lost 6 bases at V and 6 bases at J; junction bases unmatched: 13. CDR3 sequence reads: CSATSLTGGRNEQFF. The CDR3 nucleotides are TGCAGTGCCACCTCTTTAACGGGGGGGCGCAATGAGCAGTTCTTC.

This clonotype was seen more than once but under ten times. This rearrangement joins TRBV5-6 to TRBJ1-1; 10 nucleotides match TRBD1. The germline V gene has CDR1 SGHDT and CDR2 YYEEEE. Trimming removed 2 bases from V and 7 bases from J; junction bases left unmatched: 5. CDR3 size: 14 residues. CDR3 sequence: CASSLDRGLSEAFF. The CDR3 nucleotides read TGTGCCAGCAGCTTAGACAGGGGGCTAAGTGAAGCTTTCTTT. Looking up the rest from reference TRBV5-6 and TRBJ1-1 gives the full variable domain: DAGVTQSPTHLIKTRGQQVTLRCSPKSGHDTVSWYQQALGQGPQFIFQYYEEEERQRGNFPDRFSGHQFPNYSSELNVNALLLGDSALYLCASSLDRGLSEAFFGQGTRLTVV.

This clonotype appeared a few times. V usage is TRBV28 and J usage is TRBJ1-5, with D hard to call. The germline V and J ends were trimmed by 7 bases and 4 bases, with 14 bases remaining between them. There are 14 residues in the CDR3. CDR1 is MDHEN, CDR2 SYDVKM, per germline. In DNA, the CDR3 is TGTGCCAGCAACCTCTGGGAGTCTAATCAGCCCCAGCATTTT. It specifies CASNLWESNQPQHF. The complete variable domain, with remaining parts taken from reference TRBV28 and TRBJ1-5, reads DVKVTQSSRYLVKRTGEKVFLECVQDMDHENMFWYRQDPGLGLRLIYFSYDVKMKEKGDIPEGYSVSREKKERFSLILESASTNQTSMYLCASNLWESNQPQHFGDGTRLSIL.

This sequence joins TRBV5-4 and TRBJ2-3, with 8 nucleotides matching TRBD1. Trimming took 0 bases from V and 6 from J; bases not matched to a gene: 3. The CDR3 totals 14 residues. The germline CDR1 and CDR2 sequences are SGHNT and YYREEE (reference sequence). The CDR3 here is CASSLEQGVDTQYF. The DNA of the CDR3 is TGTGCCAGCAGCTTGGAACAGGGGGTGGATACGCAGTATTTT.